This T cell receptor (beta chain) originates from a study of blood T cell repertoires in COVID-19. Study background: Sites in the United States, Italy and Spain provided acute and convalescent COVID-19 samples.

Produced via immunoSEQ multiplex PCR; TCRdb's table is partial and in-frame only. The sample shows approximately 81,000 clones, 80% to 90% of them seen only once. Germline V lookup: CDR1 SGHTA, CDR2 FQGNSA. This CDR3 spans 16 amino acids. V lost 3 bases to trimming and J lost 1 base; unmatched junction nucleotides: 6. Participants came from under 30 US areas, aged roughly 18 to 89 years. Researchers sorted participants into cohorts using their self-reported clinical history. The origin of this receptor is a woman aged 45-59 years with acute COVID-19. Sample: PBMCs or T cells enriched from blood (not recorded which). This sequence joins TRBV7-2 and TRBJ2-1, with TRBD2 matching 7 bases. The CDR3 DNA follows: TGTGCCAGCAGCTTGGCCGAGCGGGATTCCTACAATGAGCAGTTCTTC. Translating it yields CASSLAERDSYNEQFF. The variable domain in full, completed from reference TRBV7-2 and TRBJ2-1, reads GAGVSQSPSNKVTEKGKDVELRCDPISGHTALYWYRQSLGQGLEFLIYFQGNSAPDKSGLPSDRFSAERTGGSVSTLTIQRTQQEDSAVYLCASSLAERDSYNEQFFGPGTRLTVL.